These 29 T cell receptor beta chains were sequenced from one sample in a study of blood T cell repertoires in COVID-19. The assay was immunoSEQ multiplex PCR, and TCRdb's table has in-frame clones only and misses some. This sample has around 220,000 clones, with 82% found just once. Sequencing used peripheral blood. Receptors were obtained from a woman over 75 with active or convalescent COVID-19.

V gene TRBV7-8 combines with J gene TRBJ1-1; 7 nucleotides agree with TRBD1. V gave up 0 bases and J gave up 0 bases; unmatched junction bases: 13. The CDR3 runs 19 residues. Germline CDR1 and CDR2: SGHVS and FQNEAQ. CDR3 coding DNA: TGTGCCAGCAGCTTAGCGCTTCGAGACAGGGCAAAAATGAACACTGAAGCTTTCTTT. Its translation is CASSLALRDRAKMNTEAFF.

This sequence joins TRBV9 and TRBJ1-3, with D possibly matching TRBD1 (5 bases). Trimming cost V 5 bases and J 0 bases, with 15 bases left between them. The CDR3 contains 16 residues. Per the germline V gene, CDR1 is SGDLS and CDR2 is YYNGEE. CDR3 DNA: TGTGCCAGCAGTCATGGGGGGACGGTCTCTGGAAACACCATATATTTT. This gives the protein CASSHGGTVSGNTIYF.

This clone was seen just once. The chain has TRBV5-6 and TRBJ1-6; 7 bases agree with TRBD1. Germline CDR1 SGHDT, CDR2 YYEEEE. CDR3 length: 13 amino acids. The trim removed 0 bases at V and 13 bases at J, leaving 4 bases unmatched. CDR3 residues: CASSLGLQGPLHF. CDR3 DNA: TGTGCCAGCAGCTTGGGCTTACAGGGGCCCCTCCACTTT. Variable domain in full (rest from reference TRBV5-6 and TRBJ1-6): DAGVTQSPTHLIKTRGQQVTLRCSPKSGHDTVSWYQQALGQGPQFIFQYYEEEERQRGNFPDRFSGHQFPNYSSELNVNALLLGDSALYLCASSLGLQGPLHFGNGTRLTVT.

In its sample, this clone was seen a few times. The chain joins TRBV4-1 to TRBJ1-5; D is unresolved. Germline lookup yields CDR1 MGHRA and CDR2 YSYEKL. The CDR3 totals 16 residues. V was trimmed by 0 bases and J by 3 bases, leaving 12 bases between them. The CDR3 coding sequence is TGCGCCAGCAGCCAAGAGGGCAGCGGGGTCAATCAGCCCCAGCATTTT. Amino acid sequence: CASSQEGSGVNQPQHF.

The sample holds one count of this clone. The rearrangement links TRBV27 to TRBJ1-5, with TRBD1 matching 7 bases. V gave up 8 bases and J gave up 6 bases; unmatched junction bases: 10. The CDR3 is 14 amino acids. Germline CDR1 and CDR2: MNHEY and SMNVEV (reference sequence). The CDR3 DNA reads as TGTGCCAGCTCCGAACGGACAGGCGTTCAGCCCCAGCATTTT. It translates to CASSERTGVQPQHF.

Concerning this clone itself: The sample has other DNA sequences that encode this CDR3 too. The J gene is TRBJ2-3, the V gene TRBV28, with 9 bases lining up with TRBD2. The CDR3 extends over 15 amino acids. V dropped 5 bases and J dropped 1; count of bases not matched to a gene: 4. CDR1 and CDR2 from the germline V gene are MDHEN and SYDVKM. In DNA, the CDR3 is TGTGCCAGCAGTCTCCTAGCGGGGCGCACAGATACGCAGTATTTT. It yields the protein CASSLLAGRTDTQYF.

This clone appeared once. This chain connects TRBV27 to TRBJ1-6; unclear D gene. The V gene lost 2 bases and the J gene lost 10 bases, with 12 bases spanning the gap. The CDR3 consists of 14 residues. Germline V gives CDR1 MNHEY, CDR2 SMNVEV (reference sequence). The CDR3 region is CASSLGRGGSPLHF. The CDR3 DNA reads TGTGCCAGCAGTTTAGGTCGGGGTGGGTCACCCCTCCACTTT.

The CDR3 loop reads CASSLRQGYEQYF. The CDR3, as DNA: TGTGCCAGCAGCCTTCGACAGGGCTACGAGCAGTACTTC. This rearrangement joins TRBV3-1 (or the pseudogene TRBV3-2) to TRBJ2-7, with 7 bases matching TRBD1. This CDR3 comprises 13 residues. The trim removed 4 bases at V and 3 bases at J, leaving 3 bases unmatched. Germline V gene lookup returns CDR1 LGHDT and CDR2 YNNKEL (reference sequence).

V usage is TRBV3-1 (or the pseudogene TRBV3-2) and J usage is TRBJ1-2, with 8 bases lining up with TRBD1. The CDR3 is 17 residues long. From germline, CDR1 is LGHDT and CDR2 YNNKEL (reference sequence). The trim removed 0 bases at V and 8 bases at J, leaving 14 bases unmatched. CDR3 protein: CASSQDIPFGQGDGYTF. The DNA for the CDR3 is TGTGCCAGCAGCCAAGATATCCCCTTCGGACAGGGAGACGGCTACACCTTC.

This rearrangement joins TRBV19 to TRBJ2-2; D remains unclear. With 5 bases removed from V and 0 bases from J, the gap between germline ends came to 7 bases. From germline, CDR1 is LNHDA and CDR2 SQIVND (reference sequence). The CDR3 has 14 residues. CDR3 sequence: CASSSQTNTGELFF. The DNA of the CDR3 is TGTGCCAGTAGTTCCCAGACGAACACCGGGGAGCTGTTTTTT.

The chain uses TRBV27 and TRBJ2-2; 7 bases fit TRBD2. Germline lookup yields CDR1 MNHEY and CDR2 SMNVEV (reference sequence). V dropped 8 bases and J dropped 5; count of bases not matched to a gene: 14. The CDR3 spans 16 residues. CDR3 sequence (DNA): TGTGCCAGCTCACTAACCGAGCAGGGAGGGACCGGGGAGCTGTTTTTT. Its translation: CASSLTEQGGTGELFF.

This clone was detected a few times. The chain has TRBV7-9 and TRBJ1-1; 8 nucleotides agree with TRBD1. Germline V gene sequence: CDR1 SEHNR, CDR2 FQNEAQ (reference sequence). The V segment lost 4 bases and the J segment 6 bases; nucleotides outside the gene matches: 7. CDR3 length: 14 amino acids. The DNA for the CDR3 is TGTGCCAGCAGCTCACTAACGACAGGGGCTGAAGCTTTCTTT. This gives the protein CASSSLTTGAEAFF.

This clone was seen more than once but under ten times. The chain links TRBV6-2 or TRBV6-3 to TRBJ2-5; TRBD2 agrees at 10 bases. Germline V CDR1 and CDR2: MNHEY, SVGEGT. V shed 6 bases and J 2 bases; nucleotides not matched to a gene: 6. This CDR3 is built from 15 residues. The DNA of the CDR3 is TGTGCCAGCAGCCTAGCGGGAGAAGGACAAGAGACCCAGTACTTC. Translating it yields CASSLAGEGQETQYF.

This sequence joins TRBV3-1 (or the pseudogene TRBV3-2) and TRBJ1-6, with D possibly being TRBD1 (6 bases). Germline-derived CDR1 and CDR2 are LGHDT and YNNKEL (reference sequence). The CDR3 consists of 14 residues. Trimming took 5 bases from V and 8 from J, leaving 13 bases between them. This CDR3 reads CASSRVGADSPLHF. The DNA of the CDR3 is TGTGCCAGCAGCAGGGTGGGGGCTGATTCACCCCTCCACTTT.

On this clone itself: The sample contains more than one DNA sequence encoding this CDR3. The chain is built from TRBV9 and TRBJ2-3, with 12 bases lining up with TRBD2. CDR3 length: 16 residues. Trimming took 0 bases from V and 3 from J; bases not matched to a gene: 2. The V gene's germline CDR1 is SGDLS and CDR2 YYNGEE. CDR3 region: CASSVGLAGATDTQYF. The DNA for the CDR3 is TGTGCCAGCAGCGTAGGACTAGCGGGAGCTACAGATACGCAGTATTTT.

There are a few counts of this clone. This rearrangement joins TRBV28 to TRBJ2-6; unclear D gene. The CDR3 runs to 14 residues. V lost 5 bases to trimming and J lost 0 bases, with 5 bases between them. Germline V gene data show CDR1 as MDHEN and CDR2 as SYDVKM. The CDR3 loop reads CASSKPSGANVLTF. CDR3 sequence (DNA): TGTGCCAGCAGTAAGCCCTCTGGGGCCAACGTCCTGACTTTC.

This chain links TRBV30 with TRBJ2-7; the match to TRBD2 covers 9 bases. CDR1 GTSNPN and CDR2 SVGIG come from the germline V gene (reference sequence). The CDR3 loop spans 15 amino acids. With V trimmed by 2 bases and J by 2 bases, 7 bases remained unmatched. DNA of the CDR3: TGTGCCTGGAGTTTTGGAGGCGGGGGGGCCTACGAGCAGTACTTC. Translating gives CAWSFGGGGAYEQYF.

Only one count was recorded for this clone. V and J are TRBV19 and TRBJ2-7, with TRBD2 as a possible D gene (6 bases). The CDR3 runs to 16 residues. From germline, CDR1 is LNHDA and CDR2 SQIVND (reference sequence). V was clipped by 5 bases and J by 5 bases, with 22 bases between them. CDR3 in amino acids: CASSPSSHRGLDEQYF. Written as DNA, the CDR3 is TGTGCCAGTAGTCCCTCGTCGCACCGGGGGTTGGACGAGCAGTACTTC.

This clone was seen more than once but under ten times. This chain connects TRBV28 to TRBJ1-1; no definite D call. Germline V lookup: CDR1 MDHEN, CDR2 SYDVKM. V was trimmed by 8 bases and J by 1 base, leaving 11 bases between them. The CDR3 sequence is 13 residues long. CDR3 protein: CASSQSGNTEAFF. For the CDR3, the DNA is TGTGCCAGCTCTCAGTCGGGGAACACTGAAGCTTTCTTT.

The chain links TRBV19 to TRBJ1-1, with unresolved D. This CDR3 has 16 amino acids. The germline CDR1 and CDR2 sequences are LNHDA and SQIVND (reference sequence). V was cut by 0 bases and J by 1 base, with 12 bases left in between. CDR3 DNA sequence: TGTGCCAGTAGTATAGATCGGCCTAGGCGGAACACTGAAGCTTTCTTT. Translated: CASSIDRPRRNTEAFF. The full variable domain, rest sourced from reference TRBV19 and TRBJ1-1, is DGGITQSPKYLFRKEGQNVTLSCEQNLNHDAMYWYRQDPGQGLRLIYYSQIVNDFQKGDIAEGYSVSREKKESFPLTVTSAQKNPTAFYLCASSIDRPRRNTEAFFGQGTRLTVV.

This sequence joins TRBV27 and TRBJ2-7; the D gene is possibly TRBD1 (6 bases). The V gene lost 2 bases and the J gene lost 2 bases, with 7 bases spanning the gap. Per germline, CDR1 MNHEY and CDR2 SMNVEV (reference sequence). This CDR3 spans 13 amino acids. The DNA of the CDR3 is TGTGCCAGCAGTTTAGAGGGGGCCTACGAGCAGTACTTC. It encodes CASSLEGAYEQYF.

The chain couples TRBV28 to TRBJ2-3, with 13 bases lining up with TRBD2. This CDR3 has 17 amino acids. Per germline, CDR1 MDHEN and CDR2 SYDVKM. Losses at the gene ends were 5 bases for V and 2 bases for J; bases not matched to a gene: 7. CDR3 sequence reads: CASSTKGLAGTTDTQYF. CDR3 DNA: TGTGCCAGCAGTACCAAGGGACTAGCGGGAACCACAGATACGCAGTATTTT.

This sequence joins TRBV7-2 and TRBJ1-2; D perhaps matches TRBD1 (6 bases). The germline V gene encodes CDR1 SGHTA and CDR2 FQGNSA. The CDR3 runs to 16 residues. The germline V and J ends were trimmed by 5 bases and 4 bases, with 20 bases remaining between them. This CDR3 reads CASSPSPGVASYGYTF. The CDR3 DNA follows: TGTGCCAGCAGCCCGTCACCAGGGGTCGCGAGCTATGGCTACACCTTC. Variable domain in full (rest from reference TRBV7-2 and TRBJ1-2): GAGVSQSPSNKVTEKGKDVELRCDPISGHTALYWYRQSLGQGLEFLIYFQGNSAPDKSGLPSDRFSAERTGGSVSTLTIQRTQQEDSAVYLCASSPSPGVASYGYTFGSGTRLTVV.

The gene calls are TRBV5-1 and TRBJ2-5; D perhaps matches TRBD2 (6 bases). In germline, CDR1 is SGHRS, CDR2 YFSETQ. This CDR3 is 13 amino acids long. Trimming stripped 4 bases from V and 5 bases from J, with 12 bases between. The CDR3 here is CASSRAGRETQYF. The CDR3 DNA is TGCGCCAGCAGCCGAGCGGGCCGTGAGACCCAGTACTTC. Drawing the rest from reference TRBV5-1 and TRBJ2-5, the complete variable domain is KAGVTQTPRYLIKTRGQQVTLSCSPISGHRSVSWYQQTPGQGLQFLFEYFSETQRNKGNFPGRFSGRQFSNSRSEMNVSTLELGDSALYLCASSRAGRETQYFGPGTRLLVL.

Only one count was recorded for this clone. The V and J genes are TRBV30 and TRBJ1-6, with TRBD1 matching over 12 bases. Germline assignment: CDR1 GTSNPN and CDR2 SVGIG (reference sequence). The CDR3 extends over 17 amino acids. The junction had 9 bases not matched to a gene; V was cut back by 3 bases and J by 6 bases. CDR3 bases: TGTGCCTGGAGAGCCACCGGGACAGGGGGCGGTAATTCACCCCTCCACTTT. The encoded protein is CAWRATGTGGGNSPLHF.

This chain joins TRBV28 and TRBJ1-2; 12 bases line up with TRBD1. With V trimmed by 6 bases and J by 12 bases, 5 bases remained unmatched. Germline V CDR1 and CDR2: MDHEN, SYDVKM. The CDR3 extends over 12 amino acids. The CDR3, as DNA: TGTGCCAGCAGCCAGGGACAGGGGGCGCACACCTTC. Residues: CASSQGQGAHTF.

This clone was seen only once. CDR3 bases: TGTGCCAGCAGTGACGAGGATAACCGTCCAAGGACAACCACTGAAGCTTTCTTT. Its translation: CASSDEDNRPRTTTEAFF. The V and J genes are TRBV6-4 and TRBJ1-1; TRBD1 is a possible D gene (5 bases). Germline CDR1 MRHNA, CDR2 SNTAGT. V dropped 2 bases and J dropped 4 bases, with 23 bases sitting between them. This CDR3 spans 18 amino acids.

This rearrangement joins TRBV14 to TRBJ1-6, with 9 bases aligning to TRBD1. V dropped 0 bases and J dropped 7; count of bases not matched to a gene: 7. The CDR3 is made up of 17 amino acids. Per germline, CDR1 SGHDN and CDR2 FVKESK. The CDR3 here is CASSQDSGQGTNSPLHF. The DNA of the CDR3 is TGTGCCAGCAGCCAAGATTCCGGACAGGGGACAAATTCACCCCTCCACTTT. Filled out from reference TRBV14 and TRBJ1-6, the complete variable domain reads EAGVTQFPSHSVIEKGQTVTLRCDPISGHDNLYWYRRVMGKEIKFLLHFVKESKQDESGMPNNRFLAERTGGTYSTLKVQPAELEDSGVYFCASSQDSGQGTNSPLHFGNGTRLTVT.

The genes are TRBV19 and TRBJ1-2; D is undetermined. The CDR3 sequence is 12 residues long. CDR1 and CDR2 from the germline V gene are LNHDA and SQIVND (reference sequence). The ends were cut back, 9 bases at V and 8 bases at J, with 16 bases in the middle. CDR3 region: CASRDRRGGYTF. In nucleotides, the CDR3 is TGTGCCAGCCGAGACCGGCGCGGCGGCTACACCTTC.